The source of this T cell receptor (beta chain) is a study of Tregs in tolerant kidney transplant recipients. The sample holds one count of this clone. This table comes from immunoSEQ multiplex PCR, and its TCRdb copy is limited to in-frame clones, with some not included. The sample holds 85,000 to 100,000 clones, roughly 93% seen once. From germline, CDR1 is SGHDN and CDR2 FVKESK. CDR3 size: 13 residues. The V gene lost 8 bases and the J gene lost 5 bases, with 14 bases spanning the gap. The chain recombines TRBV14 with TRBJ2-3; perhaps TRBD2 as D (5 bases). The material was CD4+ T cells from blood, obtained before the transplant. The clonotype was recovered from a human donor who received a combined kidney and bone marrow transplant. CDR3 nucleotide sequence: TGTGCCAGCTCCGGCCGCGGAGGAGATACGCAGTATTTT. Amino acid sequence: CASSGRGGDTQYF.